A single T cell receptor (beta chain) is shown here with its context. Profiling relied on immunoSEQ multiplex PCR, and the TCRdb table lists in-frame clones only, not all of them. Of fewer than 500,000 clones in the sample, roughly nine tenths are singletons; the top ten hold just over 2.5%. These data belong to a study of Ad26.COV2.S vaccination and SARS-CoV-2 variants. Study overall: Of the COV1001 trial arms, the Ad26.COV2.S arm included the donor.

The treatment: 15 to 20 received Ad26.COV2.S at low or high dose, single or two shots; 5 received placebo; per-sample allocation not given. Day 63 following the first vaccine or placebo injection was when the samples were taken. Germline CDR1 is SGHVS and CDR2 is FNYEAQ. Trimming took off 5 bases at V and 4 bases at J, with 15 bases between the two ends. This CDR3 comprises 14 residues. The receptor's source is a person aged 18-60 years who received the Ad26.COV2.S COVID-19 vaccine or a placebo. The V call is TRBV7-6, the J call TRBJ2-7; TRBD2 might be the D (5 bases). Sequences were derived from peripheral blood, sampled in a trial of Ad26.COV2.S vaccine versus placebo. This chain's CDR3 is CASSDNRGGYEQYF. The CDR3, as DNA: TGTGCCAGCAGCGATAACCGGGGTGGGTACGAGCAGTACTTC. The full variable domain, with the rest looked up from reference TRBV7-6 and TRBJ2-7, is GAGVSQSPRYKVTKRGQDVALRCDPISGHVSLYWYRQALGQGPEFLTYFNYEAQQDKSGLPNDRFSAERPEGSISTLTIQRTEQRDSAMYRCASSDNRGGYEQYFGPGTRLTVT.